Shown below are 5 T cell receptor beta chains from a single sample sequenced in a study of vaccination and CD4 T cells after COVID-19. The Oncomine TCR Beta short-read assay generated sequence data from the DNA of cultured CD4+ T cells. MiXCR, run by TCRdb on the PCR reads, gives a single entry per CDR3 protein. Here the sample spans roughly 6,600 distinct CDR3 sequences, over 40% being singletons. These TCRs' antigens remain unknown. The treatment was: roughly 10-day PBMC culture with coronavirus spike peptide pools or control peptides (ViraFEST assay). Ahead of the COVID-19 pandemic (2011-2018), the CD4+ T cells of the unexposed donor were collected. Sequencing was carried out using CD4+ T cells from blood, cultured in vitro. The receptors stem from a human donor in good health.

This clonotype was observed a handful of times. This chain links TRBV6-1 with TRBJ2-7; 11 nucleotides match TRBD2. V gave up 4 bases and J gave up 0 bases; unmatched junction bases: 14. Germline CDR1 and CDR2: MNHNS and SASEGT. CDR3 length: 19 residues. This CDR3 is CASSVLVGLAVNSSYEQYF. CDR3 nucleotide sequence: TGTGCCAGCAGTGTTTTAGTGGGACTAGCGGTTAATAGCTCCTACGAGCAGTACTTC.

V and J are TRBV27 and TRBJ2-5; 7 bases align to TRBD1. Per germline, CDR1 MNHEY and CDR2 SMNVEV (reference sequence). This CDR3 has 15 residues. J lost 1 base, V lost 5 bases, and 7 bases had no gene match. The CDR3 sequence: CASSLKRGPQETQYF. The CDR3 DNA follows: TGTGCCAGCAGTCTCAAAAGGGGGCCCCAAGAGACCCAGTACTTC.

The V gene is TRBV5-6, the J gene TRBJ1-4, with D perhaps TRBD1 (5 bases). CDR1 and CDR2 from the germline V gene are SGHDT and YYEEEE. This CDR3 has 15 residues. The V end was cut by 2 bases, the J end by 8 bases, with 16 bases between. DNA for the CDR3: TGTGCCAGCAGCTTACTCGGTGGGAGGGACGAAAAACTGTTTTTT. Amino acids: CASSLLGGRDEKLFF.

This chain joins TRBV7-2 and TRBJ1-2; 10 nucleotides match TRBD1. The CDR3 runs 14 residues. J lost 8 bases, V lost 6 bases, and 9 bases had no gene match. Looked up from germline, CDR1 is SGHTA and CDR2 is FQGNSA. The CDR3 coding sequence is TGTGCCAGCAGACTAGACAGGGGGCCTAAGGGCTACACCTTC. Its protein is CASRLDRGPKGYTF.

A single count supports this clonotype. This chain uses TRBV4-3 with TRBJ1-2; D is perhaps TRBD1 (5 bases). The CDR3 has 15 amino acids. Between the trimmed V and J ends, which lost 0 bases and 3 bases, there was a span of 11 bases. Germline values: CDR1 LGHNA, CDR2 YSLEER. CDR3 region: CASSQDFAGYYGYTF. DNA for the CDR3: TGCGCCAGCAGCCAAGATTTTGCAGGGTACTATGGCTACACCTTC.